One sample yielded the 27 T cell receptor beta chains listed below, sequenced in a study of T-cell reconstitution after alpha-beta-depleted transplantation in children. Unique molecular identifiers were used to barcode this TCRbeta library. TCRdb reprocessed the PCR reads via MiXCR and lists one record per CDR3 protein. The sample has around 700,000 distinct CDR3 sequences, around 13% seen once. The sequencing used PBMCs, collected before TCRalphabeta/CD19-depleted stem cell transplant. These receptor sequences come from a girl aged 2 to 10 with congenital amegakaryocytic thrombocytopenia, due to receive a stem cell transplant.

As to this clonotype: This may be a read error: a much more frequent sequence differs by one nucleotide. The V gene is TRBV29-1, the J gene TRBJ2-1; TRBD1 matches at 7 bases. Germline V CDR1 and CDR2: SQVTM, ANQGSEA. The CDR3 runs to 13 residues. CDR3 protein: CSVRGQYYDEQFF. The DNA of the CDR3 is TGCAGCGTTCGGGGACAGTACTACGATGAGCAGTTCTTC.

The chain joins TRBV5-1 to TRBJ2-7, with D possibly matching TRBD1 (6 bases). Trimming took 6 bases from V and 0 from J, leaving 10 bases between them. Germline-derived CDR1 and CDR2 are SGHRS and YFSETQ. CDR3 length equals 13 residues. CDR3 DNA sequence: TGCGCCAGCACACAGGGACCCTCCTACGAGCAGTACTTC. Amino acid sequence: CASTQGPSYEQYF. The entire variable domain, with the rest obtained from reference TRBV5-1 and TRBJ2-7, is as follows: KAGVTQTPRYLIKTRGQQVTLSCSPISGHRSVSWYQQTPGQGLQFLFEYFSETQRNKGNFPGRFSGRQFSNSRSEMNVSTLELGDSALYLCASTQGPSYEQYFGPGTRLTVT.

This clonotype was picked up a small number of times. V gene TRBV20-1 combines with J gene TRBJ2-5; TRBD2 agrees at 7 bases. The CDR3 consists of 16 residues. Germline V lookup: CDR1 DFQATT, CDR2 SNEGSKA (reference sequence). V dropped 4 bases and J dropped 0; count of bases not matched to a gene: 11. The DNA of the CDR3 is TGCAGTGCTACACCGGGACTACCCCCGTACCAAGAGACCCAGTACTTC. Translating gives CSATPGLPPYQETQYF.

The DNA for the CDR3 is TGTGCCAGCAGCTTTGGGGCATCGGTGCAGTACTTC. Protein product: CASSFGASVQYF. The V call is TRBV7-9, the J call TRBJ2-7; D possibly corresponds to TRBD1 (5 bases). V shed 3 bases and J shed 9 bases, with 12 bases lying between them. The length of the CDR3 is 12 residues. Germline CDR1 is SEHNR and CDR2 is FQNEAQ (reference sequence).

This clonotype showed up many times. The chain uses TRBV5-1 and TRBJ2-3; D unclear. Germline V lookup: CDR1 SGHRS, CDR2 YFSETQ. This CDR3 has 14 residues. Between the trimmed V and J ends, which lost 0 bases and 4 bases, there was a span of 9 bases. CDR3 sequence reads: CASSLGVGSDTQYF. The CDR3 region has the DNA TGCGCCAGCAGCTTGGGGGTCGGATCAGATACGCAGTATTTT.

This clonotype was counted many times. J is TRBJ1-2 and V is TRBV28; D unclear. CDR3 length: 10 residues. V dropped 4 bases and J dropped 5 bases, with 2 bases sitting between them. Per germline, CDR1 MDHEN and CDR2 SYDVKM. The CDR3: CASSSYGYTF. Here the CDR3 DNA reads TGTGCCAGCAGTTCGTATGGCTACACCTTC.

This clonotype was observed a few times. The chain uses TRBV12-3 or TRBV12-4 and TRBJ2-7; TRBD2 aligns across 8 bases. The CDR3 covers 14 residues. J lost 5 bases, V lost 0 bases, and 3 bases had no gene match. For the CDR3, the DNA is TGTGCCAGCAGTTTAGCCGCACTAGCGGACGAGCAGTACTTC. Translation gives CASSLAALADEQYF.

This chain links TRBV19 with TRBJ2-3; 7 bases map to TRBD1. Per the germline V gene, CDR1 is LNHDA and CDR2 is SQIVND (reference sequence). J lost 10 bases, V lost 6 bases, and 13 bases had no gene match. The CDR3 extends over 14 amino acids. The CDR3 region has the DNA TGTGCCAGTAGGGACGGACAGGCCCTCCCCGCGCAGTATTTT. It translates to CASRDGQALPAQYF.

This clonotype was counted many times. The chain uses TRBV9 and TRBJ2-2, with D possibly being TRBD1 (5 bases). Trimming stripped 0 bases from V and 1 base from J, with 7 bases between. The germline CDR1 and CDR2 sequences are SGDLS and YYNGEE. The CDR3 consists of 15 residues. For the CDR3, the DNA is TGTGCCAGCAGCGTAGAAGGGGTGAACACCGGGGAGCTGTTTTTT. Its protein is CASSVEGVNTGELFF.

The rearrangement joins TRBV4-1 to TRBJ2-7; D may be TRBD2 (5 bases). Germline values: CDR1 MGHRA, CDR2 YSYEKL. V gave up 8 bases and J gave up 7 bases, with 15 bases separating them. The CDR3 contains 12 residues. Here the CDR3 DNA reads TGCGCCAGCGGAGGACTTACGGGAGAGCAGTACTTC. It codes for CASGGLTGEQYF.

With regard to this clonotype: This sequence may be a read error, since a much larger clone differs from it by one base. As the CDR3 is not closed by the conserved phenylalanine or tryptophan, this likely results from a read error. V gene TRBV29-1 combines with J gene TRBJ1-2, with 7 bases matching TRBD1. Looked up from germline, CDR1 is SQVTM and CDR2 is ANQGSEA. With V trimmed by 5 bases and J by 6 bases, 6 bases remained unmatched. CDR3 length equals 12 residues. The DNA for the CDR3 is TGCAGCGTTCCACCAGGGGGAGATGGCTACACCTTA. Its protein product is CSVPPGGDGYTL.

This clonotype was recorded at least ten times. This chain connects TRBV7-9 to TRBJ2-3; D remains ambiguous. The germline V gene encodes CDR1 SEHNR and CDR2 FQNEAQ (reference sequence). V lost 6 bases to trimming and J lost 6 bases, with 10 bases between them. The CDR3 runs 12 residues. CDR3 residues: CASSHPGDTQYF. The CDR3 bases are TGTGCCAGCAGTCACCCCGGGGATACGCAGTATTTT.

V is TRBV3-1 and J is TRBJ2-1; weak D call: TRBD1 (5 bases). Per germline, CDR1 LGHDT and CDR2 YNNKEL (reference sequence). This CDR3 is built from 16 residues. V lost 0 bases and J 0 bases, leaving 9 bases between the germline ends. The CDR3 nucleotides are TGTGCCAGCAGCCAAGATAGGGGCTCCTCCTACAATGAGCAGTTCTTC. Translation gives CASSQDRGSSYNEQFF.

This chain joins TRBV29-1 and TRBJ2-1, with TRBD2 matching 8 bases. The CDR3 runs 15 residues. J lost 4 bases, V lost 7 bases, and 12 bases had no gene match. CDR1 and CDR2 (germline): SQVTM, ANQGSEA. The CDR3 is CSAGGGNPLYNEQFF. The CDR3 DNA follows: TGCAGCGCCGGGGGGGGGAATCCTCTTTACAATGAGCAGTTCTTC.

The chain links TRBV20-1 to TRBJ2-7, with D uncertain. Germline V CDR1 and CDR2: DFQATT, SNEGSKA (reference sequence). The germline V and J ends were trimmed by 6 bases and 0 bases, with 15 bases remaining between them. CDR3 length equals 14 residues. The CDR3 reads CSALLGGDSYEQYF. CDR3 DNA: TGCAGTGCCCTCCTGGGCGGTGACTCCTACGAGCAGTACTTC.

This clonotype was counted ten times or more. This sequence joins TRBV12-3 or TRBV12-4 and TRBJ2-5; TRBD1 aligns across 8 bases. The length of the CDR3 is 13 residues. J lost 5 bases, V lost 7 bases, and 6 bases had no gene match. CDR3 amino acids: CASMGQVYETQYF. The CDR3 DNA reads TGTGCCAGCATGGGACAGGTTTACGAGACCCAGTACTTC.

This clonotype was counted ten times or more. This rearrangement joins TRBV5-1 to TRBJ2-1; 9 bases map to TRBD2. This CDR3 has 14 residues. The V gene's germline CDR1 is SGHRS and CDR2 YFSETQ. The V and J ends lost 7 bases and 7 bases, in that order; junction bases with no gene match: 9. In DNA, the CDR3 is TGCGCCAGCTCCGGGACTAGCAGATTAAATGAGCAGTTCTTC. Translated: CASSGTSRLNEQFF.

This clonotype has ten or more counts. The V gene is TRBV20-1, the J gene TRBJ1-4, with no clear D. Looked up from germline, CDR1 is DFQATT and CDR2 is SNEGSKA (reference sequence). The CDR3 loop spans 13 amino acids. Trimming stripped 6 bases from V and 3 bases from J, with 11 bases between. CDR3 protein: CSAWTDPNEKLFF. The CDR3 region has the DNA TGCAGTGCATGGACGGATCCTAATGAAAAACTGTTTTTT.

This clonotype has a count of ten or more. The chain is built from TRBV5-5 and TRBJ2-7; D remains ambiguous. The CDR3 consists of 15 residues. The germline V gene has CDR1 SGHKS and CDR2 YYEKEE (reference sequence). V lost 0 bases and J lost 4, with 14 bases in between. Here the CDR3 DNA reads TGTGCCAGCAGCTTGGAACAGACAAGATCTTACGAGCAGTACTTC. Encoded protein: CASSLEQTRSYEQYF. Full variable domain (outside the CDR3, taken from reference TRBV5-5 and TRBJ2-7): DAGVTQSPTHLIKTRGQQVTLRCSPISGHKSVSWYQQVLGQGPQFIFQYYEKEERGRGNFPDRFSARQFPNYSSELNVNALLLGDSALYLCASSLEQTRSYEQYFGPGTRLTVT.

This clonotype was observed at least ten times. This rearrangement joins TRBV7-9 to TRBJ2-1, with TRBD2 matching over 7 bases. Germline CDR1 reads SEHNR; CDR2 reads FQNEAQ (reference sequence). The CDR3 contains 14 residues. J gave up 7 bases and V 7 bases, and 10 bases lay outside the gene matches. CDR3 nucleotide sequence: TGTGCCAGCATCTGGGAGGGACTTCAGAATGAGCAGTTCTTC. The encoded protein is CASIWEGLQNEQFF.

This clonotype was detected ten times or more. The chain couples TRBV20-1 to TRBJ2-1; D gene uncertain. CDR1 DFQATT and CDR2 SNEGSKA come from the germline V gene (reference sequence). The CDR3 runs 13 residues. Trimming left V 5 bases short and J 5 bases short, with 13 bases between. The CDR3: CSAAPDWNNEQFF. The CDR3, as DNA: TGCAGTGCTGCCCCAGACTGGAACAATGAGCAGTTCTTC.

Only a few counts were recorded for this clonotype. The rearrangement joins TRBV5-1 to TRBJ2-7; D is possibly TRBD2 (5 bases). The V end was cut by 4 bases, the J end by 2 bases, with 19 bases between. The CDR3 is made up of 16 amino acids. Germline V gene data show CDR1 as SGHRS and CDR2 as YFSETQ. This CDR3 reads CASSLGQDGGTYEQYF. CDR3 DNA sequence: TGCGCCAGCAGCCTTGGCCAGGACGGAGGAACCTACGAGCAGTACTTC. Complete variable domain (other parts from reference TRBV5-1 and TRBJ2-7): KAGVTQTPRYLIKTRGQQVTLSCSPISGHRSVSWYQQTPGQGLQFLFEYFSETQRNKGNFPGRFSGRQFSNSRSEMNVSTLELGDSALYLCASSLGQDGGTYEQYFGPGTRLTVT.

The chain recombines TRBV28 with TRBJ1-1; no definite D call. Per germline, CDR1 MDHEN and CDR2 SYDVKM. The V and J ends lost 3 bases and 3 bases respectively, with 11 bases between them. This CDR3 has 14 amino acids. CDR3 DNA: TGTGCCAGCAGTTTTTTGGAGCGTTACACTGAAGCTTTCTTT. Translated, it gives CASSFLERYTEAFF.

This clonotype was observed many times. The CDR3 loop reads CASQDPGLGNTEAFF. As DNA, the CDR3 is TGCGCCAGCCAGGATCCAGGGCTGGGGAACACTGAAGCTTTCTTT. The V call is TRBV5-1, the J call TRBJ1-1; a possible D gene is TRBD1 (5 bases). Germline-derived CDR1 and CDR2 are SGHRS and YFSETQ. This CDR3 is 15 amino acids long. V gave up 7 bases and J gave up 1 base, with 17 bases separating them. The variable domain in full, with the rest retrieved from reference TRBV5-1 and TRBJ1-1, is KAGVTQTPRYLIKTRGQQVTLSCSPISGHRSVSWYQQTPGQGLQFLFEYFSETQRNKGNFPGRFSGRQFSNSRSEMNVSTLELGDSALYLCASQDPGLGNTEAFFGQGTRLTVV.

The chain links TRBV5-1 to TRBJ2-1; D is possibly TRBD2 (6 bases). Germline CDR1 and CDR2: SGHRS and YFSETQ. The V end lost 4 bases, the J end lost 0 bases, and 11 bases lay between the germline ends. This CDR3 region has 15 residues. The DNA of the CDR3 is TGCGCCAGCAGCCCGACGGGGGTCTCCTACAATGAGCAGTTCTTC. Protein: CASSPTGVSYNEQFF.

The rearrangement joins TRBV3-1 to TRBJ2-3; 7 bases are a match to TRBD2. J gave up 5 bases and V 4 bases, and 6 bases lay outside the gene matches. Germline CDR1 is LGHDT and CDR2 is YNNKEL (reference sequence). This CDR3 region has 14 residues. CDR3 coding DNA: TGTGCCAGCAGCCCGCTAACTAGCGTAGATACGCAGTATTTT. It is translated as CASSPLTSVDTQYF.

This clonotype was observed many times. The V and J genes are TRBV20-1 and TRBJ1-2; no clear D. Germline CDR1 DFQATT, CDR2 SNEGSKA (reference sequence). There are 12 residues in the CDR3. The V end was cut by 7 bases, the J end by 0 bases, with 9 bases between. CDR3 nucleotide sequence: TGCAGTGTCGAGTGGGCTAACTATGGCTACACCTTC. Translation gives CSVEWANYGYTF.